Listed here are 7 T cell receptor beta chains from one sample, sequenced in a study of shared clonotypes between healthy human individuals. Profiling relied on immunoSEQ multiplex PCR, and the TCRdb table lists in-frame clones only, not all of them. The table shows approximately 2,200,000 clones, with about 92% occurring only once. Naive CD8 cells lacked CD45RO, underwent positive selection for CCR7 and left out terminally differentiated effector memory CD45RA+ cells. Sequencing was done on a sample of naive CD8+ T cells from PBMCs. These receptors were collected from a man in his late teens or twenties in good health. Some clones in this sample may be carry-over from other donors' samples.

This rearrangement joins TRBV9 to TRBJ1-1, with D perhaps matching TRBD1 (5 bases). The ends were cut back, 0 bases at V and 1 base at J, with 13 bases in the middle. Germline lookup yields CDR1 SGDLS and CDR2 YYNGEE. The CDR3 has 16 residues. The CDR3 nucleotides are TGTGCCAGCAGCGTAGGGTCGGGGCAGGGGAACACTGAAGCTTTCTTT. Translating it yields CASSVGSGQGNTEAFF.

This chain uses TRBV27 with TRBJ2-1; 10 nucleotides agree with TRBD1. The junction had 4 bases not matched to a gene; V was cut back by 2 bases and J by 6 bases. Germline lookup yields CDR1 MNHEY and CDR2 SMNVEV (reference sequence). The CDR3 covers 15 residues. The CDR3 nucleotides read TGTGCCAGCAGTTTAGGGGACAGGGGACTCAATGAGCAGTTCTTC. It encodes CASSLGDRGLNEQFF.

The CDR3 sequence is CASANPLSGGDTQYF. The CDR3 region has the DNA TGTGCTAGTGCCAATCCCCTCAGCGGCGGTGATACGCAGTATTTT. This chain connects TRBV12-5 to TRBJ2-3; perhaps TRBD2 as D (5 bases). V was clipped by 7 bases and J by 6 bases, with 20 bases between them. The CDR3 extends over 15 amino acids. The V gene's germline CDR1 is LGHNT and CDR2 FRNRAP.

V and J are TRBV5-6 and TRBJ1-1; D is perhaps TRBD1 (6 bases). The CDR3 totals 15 residues. Per germline, CDR1 SGHDT and CDR2 YYEEEE. Trimming shortened V by 5 bases and J by 0 bases, and 14 bases separated the two germline ends. The CDR3 DNA reads TGTGCCAGCAGGGGAAGGGGGGCTTTGAACACTGAAGCTTTCTTT. Translation gives CASRGRGALNTEAFF.

This chain uses TRBV27 with TRBJ1-1; the D is unclear. The CDR3 loop spans 14 amino acids. Trimming took 2 bases from V and 2 from J, leaving 9 bases between them. Looked up from germline, CDR1 is MNHEY and CDR2 is SMNVEV (reference sequence). CDR3 coding DNA: TGTGCCAGCAGTTTAAGCCGGCCCAACACTGAAGCTTTCTTT. Translating gives CASSLSRPNTEAFF.

The chain combines TRBV4-3 with TRBJ1-5, with D tentatively TRBD1 (5 bases). This CDR3 is 17 amino acids long. V dropped 4 bases and J dropped 0 bases, with 16 bases sitting between them. Germline CDR1 and CDR2: LGHNA and YSLEER. In nucleotides, the CDR3 is TGCGCCAGCAGCCTCCCCCGGGGGTCCTATAGCAATCAGCCCCAGCATTTT. Translation: CASSLPRGSYSNQPQHF.

The J gene is TRBJ2-1, the V gene TRBV7-6, with D perhaps matching TRBD2 (5 bases). Germline assignment: CDR1 SGHVS and CDR2 FNYEAQ. This CDR3 is 15 amino acids long. V was cut by 1 base and J by 9 bases, with 16 bases left in between. The CDR3 DNA follows: TGTGCCAGCAGCTTAGTAATAGCGCCTCGGGGTGAGCAGTTCTTC. Amino acid sequence: CASSLVIAPRGEQFF.